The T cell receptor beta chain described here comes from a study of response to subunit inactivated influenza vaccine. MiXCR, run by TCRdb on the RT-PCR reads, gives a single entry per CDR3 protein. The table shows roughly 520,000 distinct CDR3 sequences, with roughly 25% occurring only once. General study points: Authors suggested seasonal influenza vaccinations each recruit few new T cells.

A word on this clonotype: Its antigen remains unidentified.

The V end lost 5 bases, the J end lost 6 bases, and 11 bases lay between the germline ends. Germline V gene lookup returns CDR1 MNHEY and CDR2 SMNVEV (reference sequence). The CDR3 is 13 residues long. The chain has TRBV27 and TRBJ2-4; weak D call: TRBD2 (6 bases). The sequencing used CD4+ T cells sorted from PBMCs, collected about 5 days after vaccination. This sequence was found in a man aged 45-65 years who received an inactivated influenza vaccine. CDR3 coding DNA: TGTGCCAGCAGTCGGGACTTTAGAAACATTCAGTACTTC. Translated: CASSRDFRNIQYF.